Below, 29 T cell receptor beta chains from the same sample are listed, as sequenced in a study of beta chain features in type 1 diabetes. Regarding the study as a whole: Among patients with Type 1 diabetes, TCRB CDR3s were moderately but significantly shorter in every one of the four CD4+ subsets.

Reverse transcription of all isolated RNA meant that expressed TCRB transcripts were sequenced. The method was immunoSEQ multiplex PCR; TCRdb's version includes in-frame clones alone and lacks a portion of them. There are more than 300,000 clones in the sample; roughly 12% occur only once, and about 0.01% lies in the top ten. The antigens for these receptors are not known. The sequenced sample consisted of naive CD4+ T cells from blood. The receptors were sampled from a woman aged 18-29 years with type 1 diabetes.

V gene TRBV28 combines with J gene TRBJ2-5; 10 nucleotides agree with TRBD2. Germline CDR1 reads MDHEN; CDR2 reads SYDVKM. V lost 4 bases, J lost 2 bases, and 4 bases stayed unmatched. CDR3 length: 15 amino acids. CDR3 loop: CASSSPSGGQETQYF. The CDR3 DNA is TGTGCCAGCAGTTCGCCTAGCGGGGGTCAAGAGACCCAGTACTTC.

The gene calls are TRBV7-9 and TRBJ1-5; D is unclear. The CDR3 consists of 13 residues. Germline lookup yields CDR1 SEHNR and CDR2 FQNEAQ (reference sequence). Trimming stripped 5 bases from V and 6 bases from J, with 11 bases between. In nucleotides, the CDR3 is TGTGCCAGCAGCCTAAGTCGCCCTCAGCCCCAGCATTTT. This gives the protein CASSLSRPQPQHF.

The chain links TRBV28 to TRBJ1-4, with TRBD1 identical over 9 bases. The germline CDR1 and CDR2 sequences are MDHEN and SYDVKM. CDR3 length: 14 residues. V dropped 4 bases and J dropped 5; count of bases not matched to a gene: 2. This CDR3 reads CASSSGQGNEKLFF. CDR3 bases: TGTGCCAGCAGTTCGGGACAGGGCAATGAAAAACTGTTTTTT.

V usage is TRBV12-5 and J usage is TRBJ2-1; 7 bases fit TRBD1. The trim removed 7 bases at V and 6 bases at J, leaving 15 bases unmatched. The germline V gene has CDR1 LGHNT and CDR2 FRNRAP. CDR3 length: 16 residues. The chain's CDR3 is CASETGELIRINEQFF. The CDR3 coding sequence is TGTGCTAGTGAAACAGGGGAGTTAATACGGATCAATGAGCAGTTCTTC.

Only a few counts were recorded for this clone. The gene calls are TRBV4-1 and TRBJ1-1; TRBD1 agrees at 7 bases. This CDR3 is 15 amino acids long. V lost 0 bases and J lost 0; bases outside the gene matches: 1. CDR1 is MGHRA and CDR2 is YSYEKL in the germline V gene. CDR3 amino acids: CASSQEGTVNTEAFF. The CDR3 DNA is TGCGCCAGCAGCCAAGAAGGGACAGTGAACACTGAAGCTTTCTTT.

This rearrangement joins TRBV7-2 to TRBJ2-4; no clear D gene. This CDR3 comprises 13 residues. Trimming removed 3 bases at V and 0 bases at J, with 3 bases between. CDR1 is SGHTA, CDR2 FQGNSA, per germline. As DNA, the CDR3 is TGTGCCAGCAGCTTCCTAGCCAAAAACATTCAGTACTTC. Translated, it gives CASSFLAKNIQYF.

The table lists this clone with a few counts. The V and J genes are TRBV9 and TRBJ2-5; 9 positions agree with TRBD2. Trimming at V came to 4 bases and at J to 1 base, leaving 5 bases not matched to a gene. The CDR3 sequence is 15 residues long. Germline loops: CDR1 SGDLS, CDR2 YYNGEE. In DNA form, the CDR3 reads TGTGCCAGCAGCTTCTTAGCGGGGGTCCAAGAGACCCAGTACTTC. Protein: CASSFLAGVQETQYF. The whole variable domain, filled in from reference TRBV9 and TRBJ2-5, reads DSGVTQTPKHLITATGQRVTLRCSPRSGDLSVYWYQQSLDQGLQFLIQYYNGEERAKGNILERFSAQQFPDLHSELNLSSLELGDSALYFCASSFLAGVQETQYFGPGTRLLVL.

The chain carries TRBV11-2 and TRBJ1-5, with D possibly being TRBD1 (6 bases). The CDR3 covers 13 residues. From germline, CDR1 is SGHAT and CDR2 FQNNGV. Trimming took off 5 bases at V and 5 bases at J, with 10 bases between the two ends. CDR3 DNA sequence: TGTGCCAGCAGCGCGGACAGCGATCAGCCCCAGCATTTT. This gives the protein CASSADSDQPQHF.

In this sample, this clone turned up a few times. The chain links TRBV6-6 to TRBJ1-5, with D perhaps matching TRBD1 (6 bases). CDR3 size: 15 residues. Trimming left V 6 bases short and J 0 bases short, with 12 bases between. Germline values: CDR1 MNHNY, CDR2 SVGAGI (reference sequence). The CDR3 sequence is CASREPRGSNQPQHF. The CDR3 bases are TGTGCCAGCAGAGAACCCAGGGGTAGCAATCAGCCCCAGCATTTT.

A few counts support this clone. V usage is TRBV5-4 and J usage is TRBJ2-3; 12 bases are a match to TRBD2. CDR1 and CDR2 (germline): SGHNT, YYREEE (reference sequence). J was trimmed by 2 bases and V by 3 bases; bases with no gene match: 4. CDR3 length equals 16 residues. In DNA, the CDR3 is TGTGCCAGCAGCTCTTGGACTAGCGGGGACACAGATACGCAGTATTTT. Encoded protein: CASSSWTSGDTDTQYF.

V is TRBV6-5 and J is TRBJ2-1; D is unresolved. Germline CDR1 MNHEY, CDR2 SVGAGI. Trimming removed 8 bases at V and 7 bases at J, with 6 bases between. The CDR3 spans 10 residues. The CDR3 loop is CASWANEQFF. DNA for the CDR3: TGTGCCAGCTGGGCGAATGAGCAGTTCTTC.

This clone has just a few counts. The rearrangement joins TRBV4-3 to TRBJ1-1, with a weak D call TRBD1 (6 bases). This CDR3 contains 15 residues. Germline V gives CDR1 LGHNA, CDR2 YSLEER. Trimming took off 2 bases at V and 3 bases at J, with 13 bases between the two ends. The CDR3 protein is CASSQRQQGHTEAFF. CDR3 DNA sequence: TGCGCCAGCAGCCAACGCCAACAGGGCCACACTGAAGCTTTCTTT.

This clone was detected only a few times. The chain couples TRBV30 to TRBJ1-2; D is perhaps TRBD1 (5 bases). The CDR3 consists of 12 residues. Trimming removed 1 base at V and 6 bases at J, with 9 bases between. CDR1 is GTSNPN and CDR2 is SVGIG in the germline V gene (reference sequence). The CDR3 region is CAWSAGAHGYTF. The CDR3 region has the DNA TGTGCCTGGAGTGCTGGGGCGCATGGCTACACCTTC.

The rearrangement uses TRBV15 and TRBJ2-1, with 7 bases identical to TRBD2. Trimming cost V 1 base and J 0 bases; bases outside gene matches: 6. The CDR3 loop spans 17 amino acids. Germline CDR1 and CDR2: LNHNV and YYDKDF (reference sequence). This CDR3 reads CATSRVRGSSSYNEQFF. The CDR3 DNA is TGTGCCACCAGCAGAGTCCGCGGGAGCAGCTCCTACAATGAGCAGTTCTTC.

The V gene is TRBV5-1, the J gene TRBJ2-1; D call uncertain. V was shortened by 4 bases and J by 7 bases, with 6 bases between the two germline ends. Germline lookup yields CDR1 SGHRS and CDR2 YFSETQ. The CDR3 contains 11 residues. CDR3 sequence (DNA): TGCGCCAGCAGCGACAAAAATGAGCAGTTCTTC. Translation: CASSDKNEQFF.

This clone showed up just a few times. This rearrangement joins TRBV11-2 to TRBJ1-3; D is perhaps TRBD1 (5 bases). CDR1 and CDR2 from the germline V gene are SGHAT and FQNNGV. V shed 6 bases and J shed 4 bases, with 13 bases lying between them. This CDR3 is 14 amino acids long. The DNA for the CDR3 is TGTGCCAGCAGACGCAGTGACAGCGGAAACACCATATATTTT. It specifies CASRRSDSGNTIYF.

The rearrangement joins TRBV7-2 to TRBJ1-4; 7 bases align to TRBD1. J gave up 0 bases and V 4 bases, and 8 bases lay outside the gene matches. Per the germline V gene, CDR1 is SGHTA and CDR2 is FQGNSA. This CDR3 has 17 residues. The CDR3: CASSSPGQSTTNEKLFF. CDR3 DNA sequence: TGTGCCAGCAGCTCCCCGGGACAGTCCACAACTAATGAAAAACTGTTTTTT.

The chain couples TRBV27 to TRBJ2-7; TRBD2 might be the D (6 bases). The CDR3 spans 15 residues. The germline V gene encodes CDR1 MNHEY and CDR2 SMNVEV (reference sequence). Trimming cost V 7 bases and J 7 bases, with 23 bases left between them. The CDR3: CASIEVGRPPWEQYF. CDR3 sequence (DNA): TGTGCCAGCATTGAGGTCGGGAGACCCCCTTGGGAGCAGTACTTC.

This clone came up a few times. V is TRBV6-5 and J is TRBJ2-7; tentatively, D is TRBD1 (6 bases). Trimming took 7 bases from V and 6 from J, leaving 16 bases between them. The CDR3 spans 13 residues. Germline CDR1 is MNHEY and CDR2 is SVGAGI. The CDR3: CASMMVGRGEQYF. DNA for the CDR3: TGTGCCAGCATGATGGTGGGCAGGGGCGAGCAGTACTTC.

This clone turned up a few times. The chain joins TRBV4-3 to TRBJ2-7; TRBD1 is a possible D gene (5 bases). CDR3 length equals 15 residues. Germline CDR1 and CDR2: LGHNA and YSLEER. Trimming pared 0 bases from V and 8 bases from J, leaving 17 bases between. The CDR3 region has the DNA TGCGCCAGCAGCCAAGATAGGTACAGGTCCCTCAAGCAGTACTTC. Amino acid sequence: CASSQDRYRSLKQYF.

The rearrangement uses TRBV10-3 and TRBJ2-7; D is undetermined. Trimming cost V 7 bases and J 6 bases, with 7 bases left between them. This CDR3 has 10 amino acids. CDR1 is ENHRY, CDR2 SYGVKD, per germline. The CDR3 loop is CAITLSEQYF. CDR3 coding DNA: TGTGCCATCACCCTGTCCGAGCAGTACTTC.

This chain connects TRBV5-4 to TRBJ1-6; TRBD1 aligns across 8 bases. CDR3 size: 16 residues. Looked up from germline, CDR1 is SGHNT and CDR2 is YYREEE (reference sequence). With 3 bases clipped from V and 7 bases from J, the junction kept 9 bases outside the gene matches. CDR3 nucleotides: TGTGCCAGCAGCTCGGGCTTAGACAGGGGAAATTCACCCCTCCACTTT. The encoded protein is CASSSGLDRGNSPLHF.

This clone has only a few counts. J is TRBJ1-2 and V is TRBV28; D gene uncertain. With 2 bases removed from V and 8 bases from J, the gap between germline ends came to 15 bases. From germline, CDR1 is MDHEN and CDR2 SYDVKM. The CDR3 sequence is 14 residues long. This CDR3 is CASSLATGIYGYTF. The CDR3 DNA is TGTGCCAGCAGTTTAGCTACGGGAATCTACGGCTACACCTTC.

The gene calls are TRBV9 and TRBJ1-6, with TRBD1 as a possible D gene (5 bases). The V end was cut by 4 bases, the J end by 5 bases, with 10 bases between. The CDR3 length is 14 residues. Germline loops: CDR1 SGDLS, CDR2 YYNGEE. The CDR3 here is CASSRGGDNSPLHF. The DNA of the CDR3 is TGTGCCAGCAGCCGGGGGGGGGATAATTCACCCCTCCACTTT.

The V and J genes are TRBV28 and TRBJ2-7; D perhaps matches TRBD2 (6 bases). Trimming removed 5 bases from V and 4 bases from J, with 18 bases in between. There are 15 residues in the CDR3. The germline V gene has CDR1 MDHEN and CDR2 SYDVKM. This CDR3 reads CASSPTGVLGYEQYF. As DNA, the CDR3 is TGTGCCAGCAGTCCGACGGGAGTGCTCGGTTACGAGCAGTACTTC.

In this sample, this clone turned up a few times. The V call is TRBV6-5, the J call TRBJ1-2, with D perhaps TRBD1 (6 bases). Germline assignment: CDR1 MNHEY and CDR2 SVGAGI. Trimming cost V 5 bases and J 8 bases, with 12 bases left between them. CDR3 length: 12 residues. The CDR3 here is CASSTRGNGYTF. The CDR3 region has the DNA TGTGCCAGCAGTACCAGGGGAAACGGCTACACCTTC.

The rearrangement joins TRBV7-2 to TRBJ1-1; D might be TRBD1 (5 bases). Trimming shortened V by 3 bases and J by 0 bases, and 11 bases separated the two germline ends. The CDR3 is 15 amino acids. The germline V gene has CDR1 SGHTA and CDR2 FQGNSA. In nucleotides, the CDR3 is TGTGCCAGCAGCTTGGGGGGTTTACTGAACACTGAAGCTTTCTTT. Protein: CASSLGGLLNTEAFF.

The genes are TRBV7-2 and TRBJ2-7; 7 bases line up with TRBD1. The V and J ends lost 1 base and 4 bases, in that order; junction bases with no gene match: 7. The germline gives CDR1 SGHTA, CDR2 FQGNSA. This CDR3 is built from 15 residues. In nucleotides, the CDR3 is TGTGCCAGCAGCTTAGAGGCAGGGGGTGGGTACGAGCAGTACTTC. Encoded protein: CASSLEAGGGYEQYF. Combining the CDR3 with reference TRBV7-2 and TRBJ2-7 gives the whole variable domain GAGVSQSPSNKVTEKGKDVELRCDPISGHTALYWYRQSLGQGLEFLIYFQGNSAPDKSGLPSDRFSAERTGGSVSTLTIQRTQQEDSAVYLCASSLEAGGGYEQYFGPGTRLTVT.

This clone was observed a handful of times. J is TRBJ2-7 and V is TRBV10-3, with TRBD1 identical over 7 bases. The CDR3 runs 13 residues. J lost 2 bases, V lost 6 bases, and 4 bases had no gene match. Germline loops: CDR1 ENHRY, CDR2 SYGVKD. CDR3 bases: TGTGCCATCAGCCGACAGGGCCCCTACGAGCAGTACTTC. It specifies CAISRQGPYEQYF.